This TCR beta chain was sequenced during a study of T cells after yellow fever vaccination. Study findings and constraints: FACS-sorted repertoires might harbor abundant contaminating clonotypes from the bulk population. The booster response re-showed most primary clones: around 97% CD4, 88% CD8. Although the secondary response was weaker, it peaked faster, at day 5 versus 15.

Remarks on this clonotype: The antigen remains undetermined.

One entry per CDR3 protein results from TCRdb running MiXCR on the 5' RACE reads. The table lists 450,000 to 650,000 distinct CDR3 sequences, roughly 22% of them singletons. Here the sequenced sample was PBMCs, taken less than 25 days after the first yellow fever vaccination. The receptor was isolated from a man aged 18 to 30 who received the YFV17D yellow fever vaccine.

The DNA for the CDR3 is TGTGCCAGCAGCGGGACAGCTAGCAATCAGCCCCAGCATTTT. Its translation is CASSGTASNQPQHF. The rearrangement joins TRBV6-1 to TRBJ1-5; the match to TRBD1 covers 7 bases. CDR1 is MNHNS, CDR2 SASEGT, per germline. The V and J ends lost 6 bases and 0 bases, in that order; junction bases with no gene match: 2. This CDR3 comprises 14 residues.